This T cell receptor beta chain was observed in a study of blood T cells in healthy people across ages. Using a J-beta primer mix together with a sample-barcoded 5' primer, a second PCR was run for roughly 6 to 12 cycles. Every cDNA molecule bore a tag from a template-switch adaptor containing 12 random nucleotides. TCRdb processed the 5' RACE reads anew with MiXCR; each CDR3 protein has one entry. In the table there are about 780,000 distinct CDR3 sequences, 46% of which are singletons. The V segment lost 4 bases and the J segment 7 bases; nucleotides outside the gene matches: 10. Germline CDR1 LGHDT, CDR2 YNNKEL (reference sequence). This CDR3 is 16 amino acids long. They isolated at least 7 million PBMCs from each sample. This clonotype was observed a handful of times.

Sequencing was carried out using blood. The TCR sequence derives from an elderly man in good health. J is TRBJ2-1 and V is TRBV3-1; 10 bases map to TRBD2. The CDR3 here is CASSRRTSGNENEQFF. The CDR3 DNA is TGTGCCAGCAGCCGAAGAACTAGCGGGAATGAAAATGAGCAGTTCTTC.